This T cell receptor beta chain is from a study of blood T cell repertoires in COVID-19. Losses at the gene ends were 3 bases for V and 0 bases for J; bases not matched to a gene: 3. CDR1 and CDR2 (germline): SGHRS, YFSETQ. The CDR3 sequence is 15 residues long. TCRdb's copy holds only in-frame clones and misses some; the assay was immunoSEQ multiplex PCR. The sample holds 200,000 to 300,000 clones, 86% seen once. The sequenced sample was peripheral blood. The clonotype was recovered from a woman between 25 and 40 years old who had recovered from COVID-19. The chain combines TRBV5-1 with TRBJ2-1, with 7 bases matching TRBD2. The CDR3 nucleotides are TGCGCCAGCAGCTCTAGCGGAAGCTCCTACAATGAGCAGTTCTTC. It is translated as CASSSSGSSYNEQFF.